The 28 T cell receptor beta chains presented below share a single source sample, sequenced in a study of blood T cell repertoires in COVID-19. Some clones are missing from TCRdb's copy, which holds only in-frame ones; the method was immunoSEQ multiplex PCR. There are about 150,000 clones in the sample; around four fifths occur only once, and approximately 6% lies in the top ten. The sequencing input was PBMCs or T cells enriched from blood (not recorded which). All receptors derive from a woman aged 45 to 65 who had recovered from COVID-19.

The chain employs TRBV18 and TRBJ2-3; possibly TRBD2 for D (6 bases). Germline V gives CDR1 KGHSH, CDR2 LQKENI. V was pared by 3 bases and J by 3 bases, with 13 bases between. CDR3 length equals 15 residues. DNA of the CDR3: TGTGCCAGCTCACCCCGCGCGGGGAAGACAGATACGCAGTATTTT. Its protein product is CASSPRAGKTDTQYF. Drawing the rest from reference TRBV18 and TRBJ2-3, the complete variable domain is NAGVMQNPRHLVRRRGQEARLRCSPMKGHSHVYWYRQLPEEGLKFMVYLQKENIIDESGMPKERFSAEFPKEGPSILRIQQVVRGDSAAYFCASSPRAGKTDTQYFGPGTRLTVL.

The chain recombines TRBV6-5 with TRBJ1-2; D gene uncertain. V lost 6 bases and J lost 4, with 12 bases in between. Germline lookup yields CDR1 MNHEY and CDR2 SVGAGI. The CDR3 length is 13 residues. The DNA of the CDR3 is TGTGCCAGCAGCTGGGCAGGCGCCTATGGCTACACCTTC. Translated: CASSWAGAYGYTF.

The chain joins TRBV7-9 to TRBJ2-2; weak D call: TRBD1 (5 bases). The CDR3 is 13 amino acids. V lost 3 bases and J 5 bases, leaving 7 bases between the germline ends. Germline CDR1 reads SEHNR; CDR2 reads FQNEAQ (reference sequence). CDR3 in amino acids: CASSLQGTGELFF. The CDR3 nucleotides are TGTGCCAGCAGCTTGCAGGGTACCGGGGAGCTGTTTTTT.

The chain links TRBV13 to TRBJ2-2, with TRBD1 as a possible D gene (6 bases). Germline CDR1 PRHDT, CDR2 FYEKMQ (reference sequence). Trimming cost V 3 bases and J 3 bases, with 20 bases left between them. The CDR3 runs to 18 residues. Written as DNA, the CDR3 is TGTGCCAGCAGCTTCGAAACCGTGGGGACAAGGTACACCGGGGAGCTGTTTTTT. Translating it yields CASSFETVGTRYTGELFF.

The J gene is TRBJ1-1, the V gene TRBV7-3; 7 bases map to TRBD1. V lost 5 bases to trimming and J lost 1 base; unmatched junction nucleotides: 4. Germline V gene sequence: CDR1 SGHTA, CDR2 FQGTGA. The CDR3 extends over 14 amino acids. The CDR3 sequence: CASSQGGANTEAFF. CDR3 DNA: TGTGCCAGCAGCCAAGGGGGCGCGAACACTGAAGCTTTCTTT.

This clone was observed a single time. The CDR3 sequence: CASSPDRDGEKLFF. The CDR3 DNA sequence: TGTGCCAGCAGCCCCGACAGGGATGGTGAAAAACTGTTTTTT. The chain carries TRBV2 and TRBJ1-4; 7 bases align to TRBD1. CDR1 and CDR2 from the germline V gene are SNHLY and FYNNEI. CDR3 length: 14 amino acids. Trimming took 6 bases from V and 7 from J; bases not matched to a gene: 8.

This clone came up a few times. This chain's CDR3 is CASSFTPGRGEKLFF. DNA of the CDR3: TGTGCCAGCAGCTTCACCCCCGGGCGGGGTGAAAAACTGTTTTTT. The genes are TRBV5-6 and TRBJ1-4; unclear D gene. The germline V gene has CDR1 SGHDT and CDR2 YYEEEE. There are 15 residues in the CDR3. V was trimmed by 2 bases and J by 7 bases, leaving 15 bases between them.

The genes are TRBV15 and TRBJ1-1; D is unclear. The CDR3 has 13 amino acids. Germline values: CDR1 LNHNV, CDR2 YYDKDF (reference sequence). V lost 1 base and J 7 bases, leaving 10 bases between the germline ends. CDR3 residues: CATSRVSTDEAFF. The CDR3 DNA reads TGTGCCACCAGCAGAGTATCAACTGATGAAGCTTTCTTT. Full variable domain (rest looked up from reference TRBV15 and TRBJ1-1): DAMVIQNPRYQVTQFGKPVTLSCSQTLNHNVMYWYQQKSSQAPKLLFHYYDKDFNNEADTPDNFQSRRPNTSFCFLDIRSPGLGDTAMYLCATSRVSTDEAFFGQGTRLTVV.

The CDR3 DNA reads as TGTGCCAGCAGCGCGGACAGGGCTTATGGCTACACCTTC. Its translation is CASSADRAYGYTF. The rearrangement joins TRBV9 to TRBJ1-2, with 8 bases identical to TRBD1. V lost 3 bases, J lost 5 bases, and 3 bases stayed unmatched. CDR1 SGDLS and CDR2 YYNGEE come from the germline V gene. CDR3 length: 13 amino acids.

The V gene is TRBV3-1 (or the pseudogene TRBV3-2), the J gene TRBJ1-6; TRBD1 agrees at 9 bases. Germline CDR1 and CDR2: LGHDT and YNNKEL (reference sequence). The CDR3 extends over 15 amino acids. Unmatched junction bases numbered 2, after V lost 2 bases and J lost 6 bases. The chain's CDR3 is CASSQRTGANSPLHF. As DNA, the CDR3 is TGTGCCAGCAGCCAAAGGACAGGGGCTAATTCACCCCTCCACTTT.

As DNA, the CDR3 is TGCGCCAGCAGCTTGTTGGCGGGGAAATCAGATACGCAGTATTTT. Translation gives CASSLLAGKSDTQYF. J is TRBJ2-3 and V is TRBV5-1; tentatively, D is TRBD2 (6 bases). Between the trimmed V and J ends, which lost 1 base and 4 bases, there was a span of 13 bases. The CDR3 runs 15 residues. Germline assignment: CDR1 SGHRS and CDR2 YFSETQ.

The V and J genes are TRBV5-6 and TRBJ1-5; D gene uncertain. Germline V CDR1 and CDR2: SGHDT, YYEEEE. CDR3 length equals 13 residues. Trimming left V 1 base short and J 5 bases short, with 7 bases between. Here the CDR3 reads CASSLWADQPQHF. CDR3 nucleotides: TGTGCCAGCAGCTTGTGGGCAGATCAGCCCCAGCATTTT.

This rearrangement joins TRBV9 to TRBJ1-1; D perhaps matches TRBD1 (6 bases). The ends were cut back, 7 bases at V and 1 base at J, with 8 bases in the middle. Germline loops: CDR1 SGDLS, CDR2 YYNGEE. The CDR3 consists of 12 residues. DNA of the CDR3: TGTGCCAGCGGACAGCAGAACACTGAAGCTTTCTTT. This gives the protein CASGQQNTEAFF.

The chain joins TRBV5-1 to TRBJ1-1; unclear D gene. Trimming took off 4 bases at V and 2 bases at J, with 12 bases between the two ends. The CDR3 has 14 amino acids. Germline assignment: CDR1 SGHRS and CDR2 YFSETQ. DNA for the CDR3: TGCGCCAGCAGCCCGACGAGCGGAAACACTGAAGCTTTCTTT. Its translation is CASSPTSGNTEAFF.

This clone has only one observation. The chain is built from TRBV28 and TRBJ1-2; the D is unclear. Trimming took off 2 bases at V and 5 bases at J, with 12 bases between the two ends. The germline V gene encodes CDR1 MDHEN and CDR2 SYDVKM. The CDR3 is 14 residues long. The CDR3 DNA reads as TGTGCCAGCAGTTTAGAGACTCTTACTTATGGCTACACCTTC. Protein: CASSLETLTYGYTF.

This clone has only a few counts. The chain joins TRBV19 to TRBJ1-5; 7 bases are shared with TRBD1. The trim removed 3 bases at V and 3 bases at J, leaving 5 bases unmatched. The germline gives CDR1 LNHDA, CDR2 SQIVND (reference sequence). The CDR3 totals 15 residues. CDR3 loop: CASSIRDRANQPQHF. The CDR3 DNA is TGTGCCAGTAGTATCCGGGACAGAGCCAATCAGCCCCAGCATTTT.

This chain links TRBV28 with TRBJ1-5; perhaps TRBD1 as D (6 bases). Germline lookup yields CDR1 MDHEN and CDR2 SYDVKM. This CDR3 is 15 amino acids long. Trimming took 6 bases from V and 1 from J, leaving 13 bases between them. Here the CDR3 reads CASSWRGGSNQPQHF. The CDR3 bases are TGTGCCAGCAGCTGGAGGGGGGGGAGCAATCAGCCCCAGCATTTT.

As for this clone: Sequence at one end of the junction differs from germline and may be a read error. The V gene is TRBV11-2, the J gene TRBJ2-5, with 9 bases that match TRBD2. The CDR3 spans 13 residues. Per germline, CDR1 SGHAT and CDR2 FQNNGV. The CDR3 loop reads CASSRQAGGPEDF. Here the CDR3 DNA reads TGTGCCAGCAGCCGCCAGGCGGGGGGGCCGGAAGACTTC.

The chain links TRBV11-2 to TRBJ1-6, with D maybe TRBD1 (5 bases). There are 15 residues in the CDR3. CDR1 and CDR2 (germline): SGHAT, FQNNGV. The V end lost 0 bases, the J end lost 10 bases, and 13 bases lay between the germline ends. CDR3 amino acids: CASSLDGGVGSPLHF. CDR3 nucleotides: TGTGCCAGCAGCTTAGACGGGGGAGTAGGATCACCCCTCCACTTT.

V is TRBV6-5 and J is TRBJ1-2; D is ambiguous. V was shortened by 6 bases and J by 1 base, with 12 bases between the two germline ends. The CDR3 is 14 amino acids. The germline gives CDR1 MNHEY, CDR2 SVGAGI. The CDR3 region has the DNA TGTGCCAGCAGCCCCCCCTCGGGTAACTATGGCTACACCTTC. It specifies CASSPPSGNYGYTF.

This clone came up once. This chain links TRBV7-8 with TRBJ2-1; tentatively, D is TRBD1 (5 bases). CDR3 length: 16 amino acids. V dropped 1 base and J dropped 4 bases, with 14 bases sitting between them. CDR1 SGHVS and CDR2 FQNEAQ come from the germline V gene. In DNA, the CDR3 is TGTGCCAGCAGCTTAGTAACCTACAGGAAGTACAATGAGCAGTTCTTC. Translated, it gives CASSLVTYRKYNEQFF.

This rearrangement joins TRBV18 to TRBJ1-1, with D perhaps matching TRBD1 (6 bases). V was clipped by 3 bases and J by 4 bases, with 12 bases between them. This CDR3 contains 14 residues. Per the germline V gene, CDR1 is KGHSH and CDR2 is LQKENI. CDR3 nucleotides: TGTGCCAGCTCACCGGGACAAAGAGTCACTGAAGCTTTCTTT. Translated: CASSPGQRVTEAFF.

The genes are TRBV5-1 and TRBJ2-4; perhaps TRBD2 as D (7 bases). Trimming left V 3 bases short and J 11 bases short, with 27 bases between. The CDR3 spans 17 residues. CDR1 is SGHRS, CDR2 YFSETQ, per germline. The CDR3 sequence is CASSWGPLSGGPSLQYF. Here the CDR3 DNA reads TGCGCCAGCAGCTGGGGACCTCTTTCCGGGGGGCCCTCACTTCAGTACTTC. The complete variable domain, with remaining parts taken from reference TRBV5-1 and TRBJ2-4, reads KAGVTQTPRYLIKTRGQQVTLSCSPISGHRSVSWYQQTPGQGLQFLFEYFSETQRNKGNFPGRFSGRQFSNSRSEMNVSTLELGDSALYLCASSWGPLSGGPSLQYFGAGTRLSVL.

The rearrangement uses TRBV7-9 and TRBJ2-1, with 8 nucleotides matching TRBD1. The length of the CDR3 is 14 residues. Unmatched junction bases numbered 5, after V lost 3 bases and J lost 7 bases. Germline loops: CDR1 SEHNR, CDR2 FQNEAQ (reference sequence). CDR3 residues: CASSFSRTGNEQFF. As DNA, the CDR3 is TGTGCCAGCAGCTTTTCCCGGACAGGGAATGAGCAGTTCTTC. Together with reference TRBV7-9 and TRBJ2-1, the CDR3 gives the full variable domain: DTGVSQNPRHKITKRGQNVTFRCDPISEHNRLYWYRQTLGQGPEFLTYFQNEAQLEKSRLLSDRFSAERPKGSFSTLEIQRTEQGDSAMYLCASSFSRTGNEQFFGPGTRLTVL.

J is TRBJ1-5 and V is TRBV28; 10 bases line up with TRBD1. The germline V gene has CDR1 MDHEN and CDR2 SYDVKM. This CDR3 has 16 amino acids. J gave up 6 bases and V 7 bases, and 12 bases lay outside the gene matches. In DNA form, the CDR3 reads TGTGCCAGCATGGCATTCGGGACAGGGGACCTTCAGCCCCAGCATTTT. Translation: CASMAFGTGDLQPQHF.

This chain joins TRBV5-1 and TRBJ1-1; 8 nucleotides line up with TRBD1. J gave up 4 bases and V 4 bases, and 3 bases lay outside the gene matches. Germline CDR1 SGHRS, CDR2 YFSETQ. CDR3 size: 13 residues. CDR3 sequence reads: CASSTGTGTEAFF. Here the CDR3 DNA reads TGCGCCAGCAGCACTGGGACAGGCACTGAAGCTTTCTTT. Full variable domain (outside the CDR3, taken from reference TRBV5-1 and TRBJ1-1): KAGVTQTPRYLIKTRGQQVTLSCSPISGHRSVSWYQQTPGQGLQFLFEYFSETQRNKGNFPGRFSGRQFSNSRSEMNVSTLELGDSALYLCASSTGTGTEAFFGQGTRLTVV.

This CDR3 is CASSQLTGTSRPHEQFF. The CDR3 nucleotides are TGTGCCAGCAGCCAACTTACCGGGACTAGCCGTCCTCATGAGCAGTTCTTC. The V and J genes are TRBV3-1 (or the pseudogene TRBV3-2) and TRBJ2-1; TRBD2 matches 9 bases. J lost 8 bases, V lost 2 bases, and 13 bases had no gene match. CDR3 length: 17 amino acids. Germline V gene lookup returns CDR1 LGHDT and CDR2 YNNKEL (reference sequence).

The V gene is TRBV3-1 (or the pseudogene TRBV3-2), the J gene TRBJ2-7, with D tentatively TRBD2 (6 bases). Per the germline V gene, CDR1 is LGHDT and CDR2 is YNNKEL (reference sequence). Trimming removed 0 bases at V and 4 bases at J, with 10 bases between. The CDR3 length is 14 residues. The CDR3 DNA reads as TGTGCCAGCAGCCAAGAACGGGGGAGGTACGAGCAGTACTTC. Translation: CASSQERGRYEQYF.